This T cell receptor beta chain comes out of a study of cytomegalovirus exposure and HLA in healthy donors. In its sample, this clone was seen once. As yet, its antigen is unknown. Generated by immunoSEQ multiplex PCR, the TCRdb table keeps only in-frame clones and is missing some. This sample yields roughly 140,000 clones, of which 85% to 90% are seen a single time; about 3.5% belongs to the top ten. The germline gives CDR1 GTSNPN, CDR2 SVGIG (reference sequence). The CDR3 runs 11 residues. Trimming took off 2 bases at V and 4 bases at J, with 5 bases between the two ends. Broader study findings: Many donors carried some public TCRs, although rarity characterized most TCR sequences. According to reports, the classifier identified cytomegalovirus status with high specificity and sensitivity. In vitro checks showed that a few CMV-associated chains really do target CMV antigens.

This TCR derives from a woman aged 18-29 years in good health and CMV-seropositive. V gene TRBV30 combines with J gene TRBJ1-2; D gene uncertain. The sequencing sample was made of PBMCs. This chain's CDR3 is CAWSRGYGYTF. In DNA form, the CDR3 reads TGTGCCTGGAGTCGGGGCTATGGCTACACCTTC.